Below, 3 T cell receptor beta chains from the same sample are listed, as sequenced in a study of blood T cells in healthy people across ages. The second PCR ran about 6 to 12 cycles with a sample-barcoded 5' primer and J-beta primers. From the 5' RACE reads, TCRdb called clonotypes with MiXCR, one entry per CDR3 protein. The repertoire has approximately 900,000 distinct CDR3 sequences, roughly 52% of them found once; the top ten carry 13%. Sequenced material: blood. The receptors derive from a man aged 25-40 years in good health.

The gene calls are TRBV12-3 or TRBV12-4 and TRBJ2-5, with 9 bases aligning to TRBD2. The CDR3 extends over 16 amino acids. Trimming cost V 4 bases and J 4 bases; bases outside gene matches: 10. CDR3 protein: CASSSSSGARVETQYF. CDR3 sequence (DNA): TGTGCCAGCAGTTCTTCTAGCGGGGCGAGGGTAGAGACCCAGTACTTC.

DNA of the CDR3: TGCGCCAGCAACCCTTTACCGGGGAGCTCCTACAATGAGCAGTTCTTC. This translates into CASNPLPGSSYNEQFF. This chain joins TRBV5-1 and TRBJ2-1, with a weak D call TRBD2 (5 bases). The CDR3 has 16 residues. Germline V gene lookup returns CDR1 SGHRS and CDR2 YFSETQ. Trimming removed 6 bases at V and 0 bases at J, with 16 bases between. Full variable domain (rest looked up from reference TRBV5-1 and TRBJ2-1): KAGVTQTPRYLIKTRGQQVTLSCSPISGHRSVSWYQQTPGQGLQFLFEYFSETQRNKGNFPGRFSGRQFSNSRSEMNVSTLELGDSALYLCASNPLPGSSYNEQFFGPGTRLTVL.

The chain has TRBV5-1 and TRBJ2-3; 7 bases match TRBD1. The V segment lost 4 bases and the J segment 0 bases; nucleotides outside the gene matches: 5. CDR1 is SGHRS, CDR2 YFSETQ, per germline. The CDR3 extends over 15 amino acids. The CDR3 region is CASSITGASTDTQYF. The CDR3 DNA is TGCGCCAGCAGCATAACAGGGGCGAGCACAGATACGCAGTATTTT.